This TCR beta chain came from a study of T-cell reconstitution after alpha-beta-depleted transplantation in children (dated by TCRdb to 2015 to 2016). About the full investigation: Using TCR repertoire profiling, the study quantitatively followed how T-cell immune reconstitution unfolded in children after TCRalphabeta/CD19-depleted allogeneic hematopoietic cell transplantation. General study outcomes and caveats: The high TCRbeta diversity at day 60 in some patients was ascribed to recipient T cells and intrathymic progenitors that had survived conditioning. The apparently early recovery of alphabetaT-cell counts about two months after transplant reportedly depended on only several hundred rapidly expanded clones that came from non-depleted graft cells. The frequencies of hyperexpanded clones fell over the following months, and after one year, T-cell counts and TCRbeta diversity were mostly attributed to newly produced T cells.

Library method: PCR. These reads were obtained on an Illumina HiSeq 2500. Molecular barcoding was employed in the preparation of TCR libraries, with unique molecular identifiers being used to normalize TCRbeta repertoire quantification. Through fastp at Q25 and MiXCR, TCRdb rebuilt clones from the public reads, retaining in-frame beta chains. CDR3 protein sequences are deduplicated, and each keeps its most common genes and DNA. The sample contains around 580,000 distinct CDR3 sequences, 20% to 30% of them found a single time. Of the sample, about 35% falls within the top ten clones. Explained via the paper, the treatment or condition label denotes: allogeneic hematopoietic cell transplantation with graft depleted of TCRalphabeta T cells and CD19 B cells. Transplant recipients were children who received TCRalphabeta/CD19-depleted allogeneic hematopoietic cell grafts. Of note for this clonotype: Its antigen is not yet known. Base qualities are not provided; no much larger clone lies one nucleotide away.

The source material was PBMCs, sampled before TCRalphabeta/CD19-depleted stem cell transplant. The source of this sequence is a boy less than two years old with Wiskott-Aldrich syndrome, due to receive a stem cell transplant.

Read as DNA, the sequence is TGCGCCAGCAGCCAAGATACGTTCTATGGCTACACCTTC. It codes for CASSQDTFYGYTF. The chain employs TRBV4-1 and TRBJ1-2; the D gene remains uncertain. The CDR1 and CDR2 encoded by the germline V gene are MGHRA and YSYEKL. Between the V and J ends, shortened by 0 bases and 4 bases respectively, the junction contains 6 bases. Including the terminal cysteine and phenylalanine, the CDR3 comprises 13 residues. Of the read, only the CDR3 DNA is kept; its 39 bases are in frame from base 1.